Listed below are T cell receptor beta chains from one sample, sequenced in a study of blood T cell repertoires in COVID-19. Data came from immunoSEQ multiplex PCR; TCRdb stores just in-frame clones and leaves some out. The data contain roughly 260,000 clones, 70% to 90% of them singletons. The sequenced sample was PBMCs or T cells enriched from blood (not recorded which). All receptors come from a woman between 45 and 60 years old who had recovered from COVID-19. Both conserved end residues are part of each CDR3. A D gene is named only where the DNA matches it firmly. Not all rows give a size; the values are once, few, many and, for expanded clones, a class.

15	TRBV7-8	TRBJ2-7	few	TRBD1	CASSHRDRGPYEQYF	TGTGCCAGCAGCCACCGGGACAGGGGGCCCTACGAGCAGTACTTC
14	TRBV5-1	TRBJ2-3	NA	TRBD1	CASSPRDRTDTQYF	TGCGCCAGCAGCCCCAGGGACAGGACGGATACGCAGTATTTT
19	TRBV28	TRBJ2-7	NA	TRBD2	CASSLRTRRLLAFAYEQYF	TGTGCCAGCAGTTTGCGGACTCGACGGTTACTAGCGTTTGCCTACGAGCAGTACTTC
12	TRBV11-3	TRBJ2-7	NA	NA	CASSEGGGEQYF	TGTGCCAGCAGCGAGGGAGGGGGCGAGCAGTACTTC
13	TRBV29-1	TRBJ1-1	NA	TRBD1	CSVWDRGNTEAFF	TGCAGCGTGTGGGACAGGGGGAACACTGAAGCTTTCTTT
16	TRBV5-1	TRBJ1-5	NA	NA	CASSLEASQGNQPQHF	TGCGCCAGCAGCTTGGAGGCCTCCCAGGGCAATCAGCCCCAGCATTTT
16	TRBV7-2	TRBJ2-7	NA	TRBD2	CASSSNRPGGHYEQYF	TGTGCCAGCAGCTCCAATCGACCGGGAGGCCACTACGAGCAGTACTTC
14	TRBV6-4	TRBJ1-1	NA	TRBD1	CASRPGQANTEAFF	TGTGCCAGCAGACCGGGACAGGCTAACACTGAAGCTTTCTTT
15	TRBV2	TRBJ2-1	NA	TRBD2	CASSEELAGFNEQFF	TGTGCCAGCAGTGAAGAACTAGCGGGATTCAATGAGCAGTTCTTC
14	TRBV27	TRBJ2-2	NA	TRBD1	CASRDRWNTGELFF	TGTGCCAGCAGGGACAGGTGGAACACCGGGGAGCTGTTTTTT
14	TRBV10-3	TRBJ1-6	NA	TRBD1	CAIRNGTANSPLHF	TGTGCCATCAGGAACGGGACAGCTAATTCACCCCTCCACTTT
15	TRBV19	TRBJ2-4	NA	TRBD1	CASQNRGGFVGAQYF	TGTGCCAGTCAGAACAGGGGCGGGTTTGTAGGGGCACAGTACTTC
13	TRBV28	TRBJ1-4	NA	NA	CASQGRWGEKLFF	TGTGCCAGCCAGGGCAGGTGGGGTGAAAAACTGTTTTTT
11	TRBV28	TRBJ2-1	once	NA	CASRSNNEQFF	TGTGCCAGCAGGTCTAACAATGAGCAGTTCTTC
15	TRBV7-8	TRBJ2-5	NA	TRBD2	CASSPTGGPGETQYF	TGTGCCAGCAGCCCCACGGGAGGGCCGGGCGAGACCCAGTACTTC
12	TRBV19	TRBJ1-2	NA	TRBD1	CASSIVDRDYTF	TGTGCCAGTAGTATAGTCGACAGGGACTACACCTTC
11	TRBV20-1	TRBJ2-7	NA	NA	CSAVVEYEQYF	TGCAGTGCAGTGGTTGAGTACGAGCAGTACTTC
11	TRBV6-5	TRBJ1-1	NA	NA	CASSTGFEAFF	TGTGCCAGCAGTACAGGGTTCGAAGCTTTCTTT
15	TRBV7-9	TRBJ2-3	NA	TRBD1	CASSLDRGRADTQYF	TGTGCCAGCAGCTTGGACAGGGGAAGGGCAGATACGCAGTATTTT
17	TRBV3-1/TRBV3-2	TRBJ2-7	NA	TRBD1	CASSQRFRGTGLQEQYF	TGTGCCAGCAGCCAACGTTTTAGGGGGACAGGGCTACAAGAGCAGTACTTC
12	TRBV12-3/TRBV12-4	TRBJ1-5	NA	NA	CASRAGVQPQHF	TGTGCCAGCAGGGCGGGGGTGCAGCCCCAGCATTTT
15	TRBV18	TRBJ2-5	once	TRBD2	CASSPRTSGKETQYF	TGTGCCAGCTCACCGAGGACTAGCGGGAAAGAGACCCAGTACTTC
12	TRBV28	TRBJ2-3	NA	NA	CASTLSGDTQYF	TGTGCCAGCACGCTATCGGGGGATACGCAGTATTTT
13	TRBV7-2	TRBJ2-7	NA	NA	CASSRTEAYEQYF	TGTGCCAGCAGTCGTACGGAGGCCTACGAGCAGTACTTC
16	TRBV5-6	TRBJ1-3	NA	NA	CASSLAHTGSGNTIYF	TGTGCCAGCAGCTTGGCCCACACAGGGTCGGGAAACACCATATATTTT
15	TRBV28	TRBJ1-3	NA	NA	CASSRTISSGNTIYF	TGTGCCAGCAGTCGGACTATAAGCTCTGGAAACACCATATATTTT
15	TRBV7-3	TRBJ1-1	NA	NA	CASSLLQGTNTEAFF	TGTGCCAGCAGCTTACTCCAGGGGACGAACACTGAAGCTTTCTTT
16	TRBV28	TRBJ2-2	NA	TRBD2	CASSSRLAQYTGELFF	TGTGCCAGCAGTTCCAGACTAGCGCAATACACCGGGGAGCTGTTTTTT
13	TRBV7-8	TRBJ1-2	NA	TRBD1	CASSYRGVDGYTF	TGTGCCAGCAGCTACAGGGGTGTTGATGGCTACACCTTC
13	TRBV15	TRBJ1-2	NA	NA	CATSEARGFGYTF	TGTGCCACCAGCGAGGCTCGGGGGTTTGGCTACACCTTC
14	TRBV28	TRBJ2-7	NA	NA	CASSWGATGVEQYF	TGTGCCAGCAGTTGGGGGGCTACAGGGGTCGAGCAGTACTTC
13	TRBV5-4	TRBJ1-4	NA	NA	CASSLDAGQKLFF	TGTGCCAGCAGCTTGGACGCGGGGCAGAAACTGTTTTTT
11	TRBV20-1	TRBJ1-6	NA	NA	CSARWHSPLHF	TGCAGTGCTAGATGGCATTCACCCCTCCACTTT
15	TRBV5-1	TRBJ1-1	NA	NA	CASSLGWGVDTEAFF	TGCGCCAGCAGCTTGGGATGGGGGGTAGACACTGAAGCTTTCTTT
15	TRBV19	TRBJ1-5	NA	TRBD1	CASTRPGGTNQPQHF	TGTGCCAGTACGAGACCAGGGGGCACCAATCAGCCCCAGCATTTT
18	TRBV6-6	TRBJ2-1	NA	TRBD2	CASSREPGLAGGYNEQFF	TGTGCCAGCAGTCGGGAACCGGGACTAGCGGGAGGGTACAATGAGCAGTTCTTC
12	TRBV10-3	TRBJ1-2	NA	NA	CATAKTDYGYTF	TGTGCCACGGCAAAGACAGACTATGGCTACACCTTC
19	TRBV7-2	TRBJ2-1	few	NA	CASSLVGASWEEGLNEQFF	TGTGCCAGCAGCTTAGTTGGGGCTTCGTGGGAGGAAGGGTTAAATGAGCAGTTCTTC
15	TRBV5-1	TRBJ2-5	once	TRBD2	CASSLGSSGMETQYF	TGCGCCAGCAGCTTGGGGTCTAGCGGGATGGAGACCCAGTACTTC
16	TRBV5-1	TRBJ2-5	NA	TRBD2	CASSTSGRDLKETQYF	TGCGCCAGCAGCACTAGCGGGAGGGACCTTAAGGAGACCCAGTACTTC
14	TRBV9	TRBJ2-2	few	NA	CASSPWTYGGELFF	TGTGCCAGCAGCCCCTGGACTTATGGCGGGGAGCTGTTTTTT
12	TRBV10-3	TRBJ2-7	NA	NA	CAISGGLYEQYF	TGTGCCATCAGTGGTGGACTCTACGAGCAGTACTTC
12	TRBV7-6	TRBJ2-3	few	NA	CASSLVGDTQYF	TGTGCCAGCAGCTTAGTGGGCGATACGCAGTATTTT
14	TRBV5-1	TRBJ2-7	NA	NA	CASSLGQAAYEQYF	TGCGCCAGCAGCTTGGGACAGGCAGCCTACGAGCAGTACTTC
14	TRBV5-1	TRBJ1-1	NA	NA	CASSPIPGDTEAFF	TGCGCCAGCAGCCCTATACCAGGGGACACTGAAGCTTTCTTT
16	TRBV5-1	TRBJ1-5	NA	NA	CASPCRGTRRFQPQHF	TGCGCCAGCCCCTGCCGAGGGACACGACGGTTTCAGCCCCAGCATTTT
11	TRBV21-1	TRBJ2-2	once	NA	CAILNTGELFF	TGTGCCATCCTAAACACCGGGGAGCTGTTTTTT
13	TRBV28	TRBJ1-5	NA	NA	CASSPTGNQPQHF	TGTGCCAGCAGTCCGACAGGCAATCAGCCCCAGCATTTT
14	TRBV5-1	TRBJ1-1	NA	NA	CASSLQGLDTEAFF	TGCGCCAGCAGCTTACAGGGTTTAGACACTGAAGCTTTCTTT
14	TRBV5-1	TRBJ2-1	NA	TRBD2	CASSGREDYNEQFF	TGCGCCAGCAGCGGGCGGGAGGACTACAATGAGCAGTTCTTC
13	TRBV27	TRBJ1-1	NA	TRBD1	CASRGAGGEEAFF	TGTGCCAGCAGAGGGGCAGGGGGCGAAGAAGCTTTCTTT
16	TRBV9	TRBJ2-2	NA	TRBD2	CASSVAAGGNTGELFF	TGTGCCAGCAGCGTAGCTGCGGGAGGGAACACCGGGGAGCTGTTTTTT
13	TRBV12-3/TRBV12-4	TRBJ2-1	NA	NA	CASSASAYNEQFF	TGTGCCAGCAGTGCTAGCGCGTACAATGAGCAGTTCTTC